This entry features one TCR beta chain sequence. The data derive from a study of control samples from healthy donors and cancer patients. The CDR3 is 19 residues long. Trimming took 2 bases from V and 0 from J; bases not matched to a gene: 6. Germline CDR1 MNHNS, CDR2 SASEGT. Libraries were prepared by immunoSEQ multiplex PCR; TCRdb keeps only in-frame clonotypes and omits some of them. The sample lists some 70,000 clones, about 83% occurring once. The clonotype was recovered from a man in his 60s in good health. Sequencing input: blood. The J gene is TRBJ2-2, the V gene TRBV6-1, with 13 bases aligning to TRBD2. This chain's CDR3 is CASSEPLAGGPSNTGELFF. In DNA form, the CDR3 reads TGTGCCAGCAGTGAACCACTAGCGGGAGGGCCTTCGAACACCGGGGAGCTGTTTTTT.